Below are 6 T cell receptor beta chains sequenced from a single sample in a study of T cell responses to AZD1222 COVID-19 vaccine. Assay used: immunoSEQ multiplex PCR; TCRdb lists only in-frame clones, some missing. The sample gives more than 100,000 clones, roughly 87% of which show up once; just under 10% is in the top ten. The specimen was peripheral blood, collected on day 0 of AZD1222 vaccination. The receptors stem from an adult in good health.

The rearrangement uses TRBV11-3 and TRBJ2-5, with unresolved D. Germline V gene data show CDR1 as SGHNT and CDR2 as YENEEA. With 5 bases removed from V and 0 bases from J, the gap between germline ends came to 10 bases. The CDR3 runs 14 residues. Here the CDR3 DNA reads TGTGCCAGCAGCGCGGAGATTTACCAAGAGACCCAGTACTTC. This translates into CASSAEIYQETQYF.

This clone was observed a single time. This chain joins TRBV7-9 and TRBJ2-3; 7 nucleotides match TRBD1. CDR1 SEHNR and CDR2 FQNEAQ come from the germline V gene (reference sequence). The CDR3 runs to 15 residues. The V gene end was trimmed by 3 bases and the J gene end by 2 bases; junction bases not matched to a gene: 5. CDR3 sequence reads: CASSFGQADTDTQYF. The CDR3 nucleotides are TGTGCCAGCAGCTTCGGACAGGCGGACACAGATACGCAGTATTTT. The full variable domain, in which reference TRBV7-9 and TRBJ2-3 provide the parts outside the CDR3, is DTGVSQNPRHKITKRGQNVTFRCDPISEHNRLYWYRQTLGQGPEFLTYFQNEAQLEKSRLLSDRFSAERPKGSFSTLEIQRTEQGDSAMYLCASSFGQADTDTQYFGPGTRLTVL.

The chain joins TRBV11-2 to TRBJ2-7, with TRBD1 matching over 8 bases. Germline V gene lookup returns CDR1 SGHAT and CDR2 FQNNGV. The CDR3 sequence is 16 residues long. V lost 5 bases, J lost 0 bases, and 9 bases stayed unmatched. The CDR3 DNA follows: TGTGCCAGCAGCGCACCGACAGGGGACGACTCCTACGAGCAGTACTTC. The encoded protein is CASSAPTGDDSYEQYF.

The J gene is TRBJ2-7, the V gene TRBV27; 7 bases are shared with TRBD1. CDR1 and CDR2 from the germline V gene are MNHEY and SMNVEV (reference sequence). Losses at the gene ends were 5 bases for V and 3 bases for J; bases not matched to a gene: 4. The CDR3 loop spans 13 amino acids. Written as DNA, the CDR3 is TGTGCCAGCAGTAGGGGACAGTACTACGAGCAGTACTTC. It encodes CASSRGQYYEQYF.

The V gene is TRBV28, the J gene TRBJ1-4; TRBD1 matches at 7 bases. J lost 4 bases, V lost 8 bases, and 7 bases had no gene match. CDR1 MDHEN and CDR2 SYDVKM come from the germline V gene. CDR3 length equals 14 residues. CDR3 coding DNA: TGTGCCAGCCGGCGGGGACAGCTTAATGAAAAACTGTTTTTT. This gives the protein CASRRGQLNEKLFF.

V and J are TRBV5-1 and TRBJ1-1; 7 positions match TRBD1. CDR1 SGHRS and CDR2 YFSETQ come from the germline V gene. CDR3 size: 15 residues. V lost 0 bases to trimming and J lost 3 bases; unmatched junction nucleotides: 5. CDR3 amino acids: CASSLGDSRYTEAFF. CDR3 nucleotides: TGCGCCAGCAGCTTGGGGGACAGCCGATACACTGAAGCTTTCTTT. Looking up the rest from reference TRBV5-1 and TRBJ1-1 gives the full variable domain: KAGVTQTPRYLIKTRGQQVTLSCSPISGHRSVSWYQQTPGQGLQFLFEYFSETQRNKGNFPGRFSGRQFSNSRSEMNVSTLELGDSALYLCASSLGDSRYTEAFFGQGTRLTVV.